These 13 T cell receptor beta chains were all obtained from the same sample, sequenced in a study of T cells in tuberculosis. Only in-frame clones appear in the TCRdb table, and some are missing; sequencing was by immunoSEQ multiplex PCR. The data show 25,000 to 35,000 clones, roughly 95% seen once. The sequenced material came from PBMCs. These receptors originate from a donor between 10 and 35 years old with latent tuberculosis or without tuberculosis infection.

This clone came up once. The V and J genes are TRBV7-3 and TRBJ1-2, with 7 bases lining up with TRBD1. The CDR3 length is 15 residues. Germline-derived CDR1 and CDR2 are SGHTA and FQGTGA. With V trimmed by 2 bases and J by 8 bases, 11 bases remained unmatched. The CDR3 nucleotides read TGTGCCAGCAGCTTAGGTTGGGGACAGACGAGCGGCTACACCTTC. Amino acids: CASSLGWGQTSGYTF.

The rearrangement links TRBV5-1 to TRBJ2-1, with 8 bases identical to TRBD2. Germline loops: CDR1 SGHRS, CDR2 YFSETQ. V was pared by 7 bases and J by 4 bases, with 10 bases of the junction left unmatched. The CDR3 has 15 residues. The CDR3: CASGPGASGYNEQFF. For the CDR3, the DNA is TGCGCCAGCGGCCCTGGGGCTAGCGGGTACAATGAGCAGTTCTTC.

The V call is TRBV7-6, the J call TRBJ1-4; TRBD1 agrees at 7 bases. The CDR3 extends over 18 amino acids. V shed 3 bases, J shed 0 bases, and the junction held 10 bases outside the gene matches. Germline loops: CDR1 SGHVS, CDR2 FNYEAQ. The CDR3 DNA follows: TGTGCCAGCAGCTTGGGCAAGGGGGCCCGTGCAACTAATGAAAAACTGTTTTTT. Translation: CASSLGKGARATNEKLFF.

This chain joins TRBV4-1 and TRBJ2-3, with D perhaps TRBD2 (5 bases). The CDR3 spans 13 residues. Germline lookup yields CDR1 MGHRA and CDR2 YSYEKL. The germline V and J ends were trimmed by 3 bases and 6 bases, with 10 bases remaining between them. CDR3 residues: CASSHYGEDTQYF. In DNA, the CDR3 is TGCGCCAGCAGCCATTACGGGGAGGATACGCAGTATTTT.

The chain employs TRBV4-1 and TRBJ2-7, with 8 bases identical to TRBD1. The junction had 5 bases not matched to a gene; V was cut back by 1 base and J by 3 bases. The length of the CDR3 is 15 residues. Germline loops: CDR1 MGHRA, CDR2 YSYEKL. In nucleotides, the CDR3 is TGCGCCAGCAGCCAAGCGACAGGGGATCTCTACGAGCAGTACTTC. This encodes CASSQATGDLYEQYF.

A word on this clone: The germline gene is not matched at one end of the junction; a read error may be the cause. The J gene is TRBJ2-7, the V gene TRBV7-8, with TRBD1 matching over 7 bases. CDR3 length equals 14 residues. The germline V gene has CDR1 SGHVS and CDR2 FQNEAQ. Here the CDR3 DNA reads TGTGTCAGCGCACTGGGGCCAGGGGGATACGAGCAGTACTTC. Protein sequence: CVSALGPGGYEQYF.

The rearrangement links TRBV27 to TRBJ2-1, with 7 nucleotides matching TRBD1. Unmatched junction bases numbered 2, after V lost 2 bases and J lost 1 base. Germline CDR1 MNHEY, CDR2 SMNVEV (reference sequence). This CDR3 contains 15 residues. CDR3 region: CASSLMGQSYNEQFF. DNA for the CDR3: TGTGCCAGCAGTTTAATGGGACAGTCCTACAATGAGCAGTTCTTC.

The chain links TRBV19 to TRBJ2-1; a weak D match, TRBD1 (6 bases). Germline V CDR1 and CDR2: LNHDA, SQIVND (reference sequence). The CDR3 spans 16 residues. Between the trimmed V and J ends, which lost 5 bases and 6 bases, there was a span of 20 bases. CDR3 amino acids: CASSLTGTTLINEQFF. CDR3 in DNA: TGTGCCAGTAGTCTTACCGGGACAACTTTGATCAATGAGCAGTTCTTC.

V gene TRBV7-9 combines with J gene TRBJ2-7, with 11 bases that match TRBD2. Germline V gene data show CDR1 as SEHNR and CDR2 as FQNEAQ (reference sequence). The CDR3 is 15 residues long. Trimming took 5 bases from V and 7 from J; bases not matched to a gene: 10. The CDR3 spells CASSPGLAEVGEQYF. CDR3 DNA sequence: TGTGCCAGCAGCCCGGGACTAGCGGAGGTGGGGGAGCAGTACTTC.

The rearrangement links TRBV10-3 to TRBJ2-3; TRBD1 matches 8 bases. The ends lost 3 bases at V and 3 bases at J; junction bases unmatched: 5. CDR1 and CDR2 (germline): ENHRY, SYGVKD. This CDR3 spans 15 amino acids. The DNA of the CDR3 is TGTGCCATCAGTGAATTACAGGGGGTAACAGATACGCAGTATTTT. Its translation: CAISELQGVTDTQYF.

The CDR3 spells CATIGESVGPRRYGYTF. CDR3 DNA sequence: TGTGCCACCATAGGCGAATCGGTGGGGCCCCGACGCTATGGCTACACCTTC. The chain links TRBV27 to TRBJ1-2, with D maybe TRBD1 (5 bases). Germline lookup yields CDR1 MNHEY and CDR2 SMNVEV (reference sequence). The ends were cut back, 10 bases at V and 4 bases at J, with 28 bases in the middle. The CDR3 spans 17 residues.

The rearrangement links TRBV10-2 to TRBJ2-4; D not certain. Germline V gene data show CDR1 as WSHSY and CDR2 as SAAADI. This CDR3 contains 14 residues. V was shortened by 0 bases and J by 16 bases, with 19 bases between the two germline ends. This chain's CDR3 is CASSESRKHSDEYF. As DNA, the CDR3 is TGCGCCAGCAGTGAGTCTCGTAAGCACAGTGACGAATACTTC.

The chain joins TRBV25-1 to TRBJ2-7, with 9 positions matching TRBD1. The J segment lost 5 bases and the V segment lost 10 bases, leaving 6 bases of the junction unmatched. The CDR3 runs to 12 residues. Germline CDR1 is MGHDK and CDR2 is SYGVNS. The CDR3 reads CATGDRENEQYF. The CDR3 nucleotides read TGTGCCACCGGGGACAGGGAGAACGAGCAGTACTTC.